One sample yielded the 18 T cell receptor beta chains listed below, sequenced in a study of blood T cell repertoires in COVID-19. Measured with immunoSEQ multiplex PCR; TCRdb has only the in-frame clones, and not every one. The table shows about 240,000 clones, with about four fifths occurring only once. The specimen was peripheral blood. These receptors all stem from a woman aged 18-29 years with acute or convalescent COVID-19.

The gene calls are TRBV4-3 and TRBJ2-7; 8 positions match TRBD1. V lost 0 bases and J lost 4; bases outside the gene matches: 8. Looked up from germline, CDR1 is LGHNA and CDR2 is YSLEER. The CDR3 spans 16 residues. CDR3 DNA: TGCGCCAGCAGCCAAGATCGCCAGGGGGCGGGGTACGAGCAGTACTTC. Translating gives CASSQDRQGAGYEQYF.

This clone occurred once. The chain is built from TRBV11-2 and TRBJ2-1; 8 bases are shared with TRBD1. The CDR3 is made up of 15 amino acids. J lost 7 bases, V lost 5 bases, and 10 bases had no gene match. Germline V gene data show CDR1 as SGHAT and CDR2 as FQNNGV. The CDR3 nucleotides are TGTGCCAGCAGCCCCTGGACAGGGTGGCAGAATGAGCAGTTCTTC. Its protein is CASSPWTGWQNEQFF.

There are a few counts of this clone. The chain joins TRBV5-4 to TRBJ2-1; D not resolved. Trimming took 3 bases from V and 8 from J, leaving 6 bases between them. Germline CDR1 SGHNT, CDR2 YYREEE (reference sequence). This CDR3 is built from 11 residues. CDR3 sequence reads: CASSSHYEQFF. Written as DNA, the CDR3 is TGTGCCAGCAGCTCCCACTATGAGCAGTTCTTC.

The CDR3 loop is CAWSVPSGSYEQYF. The CDR3 DNA reads as TGTGCCTGGAGTGTACCTAGCGGCTCCTACGAGCAGTACTTC. J is TRBJ2-7 and V is TRBV30; 7 bases line up with TRBD2. Unmatched junction bases numbered 2, after V lost 0 bases and J lost 0 bases. The CDR3 loop spans 14 amino acids. Germline CDR1 reads GTSNPN; CDR2 reads SVGIG (reference sequence).

This rearrangement joins TRBV6-6 to TRBJ2-7; D is undetermined. V lost 9 bases, J lost 3 bases, and 12 bases lay in between. CDR1 and CDR2 from the germline V gene are MNHNY and SVGAGI (reference sequence). The CDR3 length is 12 residues. The CDR3 sequence: CASCGNFYEQYF. CDR3 nucleotide sequence: TGTGCCAGTTGCGGCAATTTCTACGAGCAGTACTTC.

This clone was observed once. The chain has TRBV7-2 and TRBJ2-5; TRBD1 is a possible D gene (6 bases). The V gene lost 4 bases and the J gene lost 4 bases, with 22 bases spanning the gap. The CDR3 extends over 17 amino acids. Germline CDR1 and CDR2: SGHTA and FQGNSA. The CDR3 loop is CASSSGFLGGIGETQYF. In nucleotides, the CDR3 is TGTGCCAGCAGCTCTGGTTTTTTAGGGGGTATTGGAGAGACCCAGTACTTC.

This clone was detected only a few times. This chain joins TRBV4-2 and TRBJ2-7; 12 nucleotides align to TRBD2. CDR1 and CDR2 (germline): LGHNA, YNFKEQ. Trimming removed 0 bases from V and 7 bases from J; junction bases left unmatched: 7. The CDR3 runs 16 residues. CDR3 amino acids: CASSQELAGGQREQYF. The DNA for the CDR3 is TGTGCCAGCAGCCAAGAACTAGCGGGAGGTCAACGTGAGCAGTACTTC.

This clone was counted a few times. The chain links TRBV11-2 to TRBJ2-7; 9 bases are shared with TRBD2. CDR3 length equals 18 residues. Germline CDR1 reads SGHAT; CDR2 reads FQNNGV. After removal of 0 bases from V and 3 bases from J, the junction contained 12 bases not matched to a gene. CDR3 bases: TGTGCCAGCAGCTTAGATCCTCCCCTCCGACTAGCGGACTACGAGCAGTACTTC. Translation gives CASSLDPPLRLADYEQYF.

The chain uses TRBV5-1 and TRBJ2-3, with D possibly being TRBD2 (7 bases). Germline lookup yields CDR1 SGHRS and CDR2 YFSETQ. Deletions cut 0 bases from V and 3 bases from J, with 14 bases between. The CDR3 runs 16 residues. The CDR3 region is CASSLVSGGETDTQYF. The DNA of the CDR3 is TGCGCCAGCAGCTTGGTGTCGGGGGGCGAGACAGATACGCAGTATTTT.

This chain joins TRBV10-2 and TRBJ1-4, with unresolved D. Germline V lookup: CDR1 WSHSY, CDR2 SAAADI. This CDR3 is built from 14 residues. The ends were cut back, 5 bases at V and 0 bases at J, with 7 bases in the middle. The CDR3 region is CASSRDTTNEKLFF. The DNA of the CDR3 is TGCGCCAGCAGTCGAGACACAACTAATGAAAAACTGTTTTTT.

The chain combines TRBV6-5 with TRBJ1-1; 9 bases are a match to TRBD1. Germline V CDR1 and CDR2: MNHEY, SVGAGI. This CDR3 region has 15 residues. Trimming took 6 bases from V and 1 from J; bases not matched to a gene: 6. The CDR3 reads CASRHRDRANTEAFF. The CDR3 bases are TGTGCCAGCAGGCACAGGGACAGGGCGAACACTGAAGCTTTCTTT.

The rearrangement links TRBV29-1 to TRBJ2-2; TRBD1 matches 9 bases. Unmatched junction bases numbered 15, after V lost 7 bases and J lost 9 bases. Germline loops: CDR1 SQVTM, CDR2 ANQGSEA. This CDR3 is built from 15 residues. The CDR3 DNA reads TGCAGCGCCCCGATCGGGACAGGGCCTACCCGGGAGCTGTTTTTT. It yields the protein CSAPIGTGPTRELFF.

The V call is TRBV29-1, the J call TRBJ1-3; 7 bases are shared with TRBD1. The CDR3 loop spans 14 amino acids. Per the germline V gene, CDR1 is SQVTM and CDR2 is ANQGSEA. The ends lost 6 bases at V and 2 bases at J; junction bases unmatched: 7. The DNA for the CDR3 is TGCAGCGTGCCGGCAGGGGGGACTGGAAACACCATATATTTT. Amino acid sequence: CSVPAGGTGNTIYF.

The V and J genes are TRBV12-3 or TRBV12-4 and TRBJ1-5; D unclear. The CDR3 length is 12 residues. The V gene lost 5 bases and the J gene lost 6 bases, with 8 bases spanning the gap. The CDR3 is CASSATSQPQHF. CDR3 sequence (DNA): TGTGCCAGCAGTGCCACAAGTCAGCCCCAGCATTTT.

V gene TRBV5-1 combines with J gene TRBJ1-1; D unresolved. The CDR3 is 13 amino acids. The V gene's germline CDR1 is SGHRS and CDR2 YFSETQ. Trimming left V 4 bases short and J 2 bases short, with 9 bases between. The CDR3 is CASSPPGNTEAFF. The DNA for the CDR3 is TGCGCCAGCAGCCCTCCGGGAAACACTGAAGCTTTCTTT.

This sequence joins TRBV7-8 and TRBJ2-4, with TRBD1 matching over 7 bases. Losses at the gene ends were 6 bases for V and 1 base for J; bases not matched to a gene: 6. CDR3 length: 15 amino acids. CDR1 SGHVS and CDR2 FQNEAQ come from the germline V gene. CDR3 region: CASSQGEWAKNIQYF. CDR3 DNA: TGTGCCAGCAGTCAGGGGGAATGGGCCAAAAACATTCAGTACTTC.

This chain connects TRBV28 to TRBJ2-5; no clear D. The V and J ends lost 5 bases and 5 bases respectively, with 9 bases between them. Germline V gene sequence: CDR1 MDHEN, CDR2 SYDVKM. There are 12 residues in the CDR3. The CDR3 reads CASSDLRETQYF. In nucleotides, the CDR3 is TGTGCCAGCAGTGACCTGAGGGAGACCCAGTACTTC.

This clone was detected only once. V gene TRBV7-2 combines with J gene TRBJ2-1, with 8 bases aligning to TRBD1. V shed 5 bases and J 8 bases; nucleotides not matched to a gene: 8. The CDR3 spans 14 residues. Germline V gene data show CDR1 as SGHTA and CDR2 as FQGNSA. In DNA, the CDR3 is TGTGCCAGCAGCGTAAGACAGGGGTGGTATGAGCAGTTCTTC. Protein: CASSVRQGWYEQFF.